The 16 T cell receptor beta chains reported below all come from one sample, sequenced in a study of CD8+CD57+ T cells in acquired aplastic anemia. Genomic DNA acted as the template from which TCR beta VDJ combination and CDR3 sequence profiling were carried out. From the reads, TCRdb called clonotypes with MiXCR, one entry per CDR3 protein. The table shows hundreds of thousands of distinct CDR3 sequences, with about two thirds occurring only once. Sequenced material: sorted CD4+, CD8+, or CD8+CD57+ T cells (not recorded which) from PBMCs. The receptors were gathered from a human donor in good health, serving as a control.

The chain links TRBV11-2 to TRBJ2-5, with TRBD2 identical over 7 bases. The CDR3 is 16 amino acids. Unmatched junction bases numbered 11, after V lost 6 bases and J lost 1 base. In germline, CDR1 is SGHAT, CDR2 FQNNGV. The CDR3 nucleotides read TGTGCCAGCAGTCCAAGGGAGTGGGGGGGCCAAGAGACCCAGTACTTC. It translates to CASSPREWGGQETQYF.

The rearrangement links TRBV20-1 to TRBJ1-2, with a weak D call TRBD1 (5 bases). This CDR3 contains 11 residues. Germline values: CDR1 DFQATT, CDR2 SNEGSKA (reference sequence). In nucleotides, the CDR3 is TGCAGCGGTAGAGGGGTCGGGGAATCCACCTTC. Translating it yields CSGRGVGESTF.

This clonotype was recorded many times. The rearrangement uses TRBV7-2 and TRBJ2-3; D ambiguous. The CDR3 runs to 14 residues. V was shortened by 4 bases and J by 0 bases, with 8 bases between the two germline ends. Per the germline V gene, CDR1 is SGHTA and CDR2 is FQGNSA. CDR3 protein: CASSSLPSTDTQYF. The CDR3 DNA is TGTGCCAGCAGCTCCCTTCCGAGCACAGATACGCAGTATTTT.

This clonotype was recorded at least ten times. The J gene is TRBJ1-1, the V gene TRBV3-1, with D possibly matching TRBD1 (5 bases). CDR1 and CDR2 (germline): LGHDT, YNNKEL (reference sequence). V gave up 7 bases and J gave up 2 bases, with 11 bases separating them. CDR3 length: 13 residues. CDR3 nucleotide sequence: TGTGCCAGCACAGGGATGGTCAACACTGAAGCTTTCTTT. This codes for CASTGMVNTEAFF.

This chain connects TRBV9 to TRBJ1-5, with no clear D. This CDR3 has 14 amino acids. Per germline, CDR1 SGDLS and CDR2 YYNGEE. V lost 1 base to trimming and J lost 6 bases, with 11 bases between them. CDR3 amino acids: CASSVTRQGQPQHF. The DNA for the CDR3 is TGTGCCAGCAGCGTAACGAGGCAAGGTCAGCCCCAGCATTTT.

The gene calls are TRBV5-1 and TRBJ1-2; the match to TRBD1 covers 7 bases. CDR3 size: 15 residues. Germline V gives CDR1 SGHRS, CDR2 YFSETQ. V lost 5 bases to trimming and J lost 2 bases; unmatched junction nucleotides: 9. The CDR3 reads CASRAGAGGNYGYTF. The CDR3 DNA reads TGCGCCAGCAGGGCCGGGGCAGGGGGGAACTATGGCTACACCTTC.

V usage is TRBV7-3 and J usage is TRBJ1-2; 9 nucleotides align to TRBD1. The CDR3 totals 16 residues. With 5 bases clipped from V and 2 bases from J, the junction kept 9 bases outside the gene matches. The germline V gene encodes CDR1 SGHTA and CDR2 FQGTGA. The CDR3: CASSQRQGGANYGYTF. The CDR3 coding sequence is TGTGCCAGCAGCCAACGACAGGGGGGGGCAAACTATGGCTACACCTTC.

V gene TRBV7-9 combines with J gene TRBJ2-1, with 8 bases identical to TRBD2. Germline lookup yields CDR1 SEHNR and CDR2 FQNEAQ (reference sequence). The CDR3 covers 14 residues. V dropped 6 bases and J dropped 12; count of bases not matched to a gene: 13. This CDR3 reads CASSGSGGHNTQFF. The CDR3 nucleotides are TGTGCCAGCAGTGGGAGCGGGGGTCACAATACGCAGTTCTTC.

Turning to this clonotype: Germline is not matched at one junction end, which may reflect a read error. The chain combines TRBV2 with TRBJ1-1; TRBD1 agrees at 7 bases. There are 15 residues in the CDR3. Per the germline V gene, CDR1 is SNHLY and CDR2 is FYNNEI. This CDR3 reads CATSPRTGETTEAFF. The CDR3 DNA sequence: TGCGCCACCAGCCCCCGGACAGGAGAGACCACTGAAGCTTTCTTT.

The V gene is TRBV4-3, the J gene TRBJ2-7, with TRBD2 identical over 14 bases. After removal of 5 bases from V and 2 bases from J, the junction contained 8 bases not matched to a gene. Germline V lookup: CDR1 LGHNA, CDR2 YSLEER. This CDR3 spans 17 amino acids. CDR3 protein: CASSAPGLAGGTYEQYF. CDR3 coding DNA: TGCGCCAGCAGCGCCCCCGGACTAGCGGGGGGCACCTACGAGCAGTACTTC.

This clonotype was observed once. The J gene is TRBJ2-5, the V gene TRBV20-1, with 7 bases identical to TRBD1. With V trimmed by 5 bases and J by 11 bases, 20 bases remained unmatched. Germline V gene lookup returns CDR1 DFQATT and CDR2 SNEGSKA (reference sequence). This CDR3 is 15 amino acids long. The chain's CDR3 is CSAQGVSGFTDTQYF. CDR3 coding DNA: TGCAGTGCTCAGGGGGTGAGCGGCTTCACAGATACGCAGTACTTC.

The rearrangement links TRBV12-3 or TRBV12-4 to TRBJ1-2; TRBD1 aligns across 7 bases. V lost 10 bases to trimming and J lost 2 bases; unmatched junction nucleotides: 22. This CDR3 comprises 18 residues. For the CDR3, the DNA is TGTGCCAAGCACGACAATCGACAGGGCCTTCGCCCCAACTATGGCTACACCTTC. It encodes CAKHDNRQGLRPNYGYTF.

There are many counts of this clonotype. CDR3 residues: CASRITGNRDEAFF. The CDR3 DNA is TGTGCCAGTAGGATTACAGGGAATCGGGATGAAGCTTTCTTT. The chain carries TRBV19 and TRBJ1-1; tentatively, D is TRBD1 (6 bases). Germline V gene data show CDR1 as LNHDA and CDR2 as SQIVND (reference sequence). Trimming took off 6 bases at V and 7 bases at J, with 18 bases between the two ends. The CDR3 runs to 14 residues.

This rearrangement joins TRBV25-1 to TRBJ2-7; 7 positions agree with TRBD1. CDR1 and CDR2 (germline): MGHDK, SYGVNS. This CDR3 region has 15 residues. After removal of 0 bases from V and 4 bases from J, the junction contained 6 bases not matched to a gene. The CDR3 loop reads CASSEYVGQTYEQYF. CDR3 in DNA: TGTGCCAGCAGTGAATACGTGGGACAGACTTACGAGCAGTACTTC.

This rearrangement joins TRBV7-8 to TRBJ1-6; D is possibly TRBD1 (6 bases). CDR3 length: 16 residues. The germline gives CDR1 SGHVS, CDR2 FQNEAQ. Trimming removed 4 bases from V and 5 bases from J, with 15 bases in between. The CDR3 here is CASSSFHRDNNSPLHF. CDR3 nucleotide sequence: TGTGCCAGCAGCTCATTCCACCGGGACAATAATTCACCCCTCCACTTT.

A word on this clonotype: The CDR3 end shows no conserved phenylalanine or tryptophan, and so a read error is likely. The DNA is omitted, as the CDR3 cannot be located on it reliably, and the CDR3 follows TCRdb's listing. The rearrangement links TRBV7-4 to TRBJ1-6. The germline CDR1 and CDR2 sequences are SGHVT and SQSDAQ. The CDR3 extends over 13 residues, inclusive of both ends. CDR3: CASSFDAPGLAQI.